This TCR beta chain comes out of a study of ipilimumab plus nivolumab after autologous stem cell transplantation. As for the study in general: The DLBCL group included primary refractory and relapsed cases.

The CDR3 length is 16 residues. V lost 1 base to trimming and J lost 7 bases, with 17 bases between them. CDR1 is WNHNN and CDR2 is SYGVQD in the germline V gene (reference sequence). Dosing: nivolumab 3 mg/kg IV, weeks 1, 4, 7, 10, then every two weeks to week 26. Profiled with immunoSEQ multiplex PCR; TCRdb holds only in-frame clones, not every one. The sample carries fewer than 15,000 clones, about three quarters recorded once. The rearrangement joins TRBV10-1 to TRBJ2-1; possibly TRBD2 for D (6 bases). Here the sequenced sample was PBMCs, taken in a trial of ipilimumab plus nivolumab as post-transplant consolidation. This TCR was recovered from a male donor with diffuse large B-cell lymphoma. CDR3 loop: CASSEYRGITRNEQFF. The CDR3 coding sequence is TGCGCCAGCAGTGAGTACCGCGGGATAACAAGAAATGAGCAGTTCTTC.